This T cell receptor beta chain was observed in a study of cytomegalovirus exposure and HLA in healthy donors (dated by TCRdb to about 2017). In terms of the full investigation: In an earlier analysis of under 600 of the donors, 276 Gb of sequence data and approximately 120 million unique TCR beta sequences from 150 million to 200 million T cells were reported. Roughly 320 gigabases of sequencing data and around 88 million unique TCR sequences made up an early release that covered about 640 HLA-typed donors. Of the roughly 400 genotyped donors, about 84% fell in the genetic ancestry cluster associated with self-reported Caucasian donors. The study aimed to test whether signatures of past pathogen exposure could be identified by cataloging public T cell receptors. The study used immunosequencing to profile the T cell repertoires of approximately 690 subjects and linked those repertoires to cytomegalovirus serostatus. A separate validation cohort of some 130 different subjects was used in addition to the 666-subject first cohort. High-throughput TCR immunosequencing, statistical association of individual TCRs with disease status, and machine learning were combined to predict cytomegalovirus infection status. A later analysis re-analyzed previously published TCR beta repertoires from about 730 donors and added high-resolution HLA genotyping to study TCR occurrence patterns. Rather than using new phenotypic data, the later analysis identified candidate immune exposures from TCR beta sequences and from how often those sequences occurred across donors. To decide whether each TCR beta V gene segment behaved as functional or pseudogenic, an earlier analysis of approximately 590 of the donors relied on high-throughput TCR beta sequencing. Donor age, sex, ethnicity and CMV serostatus were compiled alongside the repertoire data. A later genetic analysis used genome-wide SNP genotypes for about 65% of the roughly 670 donors, treating that subset as a discovery cohort. All discovery cohort repertoires had been generated using a single sequencing platform. Class I and class II HLA loci were covered by the typing at four-digit resolution. Typing coverage differed by locus: A, B, C, DRB1 and DQB1 were typed in roughly 620-640 donors, DQA1 in about 560, DPA1 in 600 to 610, and DPB1 in roughly 470. Roughly five DR-DQ haplotypes were treated as single units for association and clustering because of strong linkage in the cohort. On average, about 240,000 unique TCR beta nucleotide sequences were sequenced per donor among a few hundred genotyped donors of the cohort, with roughly 19% of those sequences being non-productive.

For CDR1 and CDR2, the germline V gene (reference sequence) lists LNHDA and SQIVND. Germline trimming amounts to 3 bases on V and 10 bases on J, with 15 as the count of junction bases outside the gene matches. The CDR3, cysteine through phenylalanine, is 16 amino acids long. Just the 48-base CDR3 DNA is kept, in frame starting at base 1. Of note for this clone: Its antigen is still unknown. Qualities for individual bases were not recorded, and no much larger clone is one base off.

The cohort consisted of approximately 670 healthy bone marrow donors. At the time of sampling, every cohort member was nominally healthy, though immune exposures that went unrecorded were likely present. The donor tested CMV seronegative, placing the donor among the 300 to 400 seronegative members of the cohort. Each donor provided a peripheral blood sample, and peripheral blood mononuclear cells were used for TCR beta sequencing. The Qiagen DNeasy Blood Extraction Kit was used to extract genomic DNA from the blood cell samples. Library generation was performed with the immunoSEQ multiplex PCR assay. For the multiplex PCR, a mixture combining 60 forward primers for TCR Vbeta segments and 13 reverse primers for TCR Jbeta segments was used. The CDR3 region of rearranged TCR beta genes was amplified from genomic DNA by a multiplex PCR assay. The amplified TCR beta libraries were sequenced on the Illumina HiSeq System as 87-base-pair reads. In the original analysis: Across the 600 to 700 repertoires, a later analysis counted roughly 84 million unique TCR beta chains, 8.5 million to 12 million of which were shared by at least two donors. Raw reads were error-corrected and collapsed into unique sequences by a nearest-neighbor algorithm in which closely related sequences were merged to remove PCR and sequencing errors. To assign V, D and J gene segments, CDR3 sequences were aligned to IMGT reference sequences. For a sequence to be retained, at least a six-nucleotide match to both a V gene segment and a J gene segment was required. A rearrangement counted as productive if the CDR3 had no stop codons and remained in frame with V and J, and every other rearrangement counted as non-productive. Following IMGT convention, CDR3 was defined as the stretch from the second conserved V-encoded cysteine to the conserved J-encoded phenylalanine. The earlier analysis of about 610 of the donors excluded any sequence lacking an unambiguous match to a single V gene segment. In an earlier analysis of several hundred of the donors, V segments were called functional above 56.7% productive rearrangements and were called segregating when the between-donor standard deviation exceeded 5%. A statistical classification framework was developed to diagnose cytomegalovirus status using the catalog of TCR beta chain sequences. In a later analysis, TCR nucleotide sequences were compared against IMGT/GENE-DB human TR gene sequences so that V and J genes could be assigned. In a later analysis, CDR3 sequences and most-parsimonious VDJ recombination scenarios were assigned using the TCRdist pipeline. In a later analysis, each TCR beta chain was defined by its CDR3 amino acid sequence together with its V-gene family, and reads lacking a unique V-gene family were excluded. As a way to deal with suspected cross-contamination and a sequencing artifact, a later analysis dropped hundreds of nucleotide sequences that were highly shared and had low generation probability. A later analysis calculated a clonal expansion index for each public chain from normalized within-repertoire ranks of inferred template counts. In a later analysis, generation probabilities were computed using a VDJ recombination model fitted to out-of-frame rearrangements, and the results were checked against IGoR. Hypergeometric tests were used in a later analysis to score TCR-TCR, TCR-HLA and TCR-CMV co-occurrence, with a repertoire-size bias correction applied to the TCR pairs. A later analysis estimated false discovery rates by permuting HLA or CMV assignments 20 times. In a later analysis, co-occurring TCRs were grouped using DBSCAN, and TCRdist sequence similarity was added for clustering within HLA-allele-positive subsets. For co-occurrence clustering, repertoires with fewer than 30,000 or more than 120,000 public chains were excluded, along with a handful of repertoires with anomalous nucleotide sharing. Sourced from immuneACCESS, this table was stored by TCRdb with only in-frame sequences that have V and J called. A share of the clones is absent; for the studies checked, an unresolved V gene accounts for under half, and the remainder has no known explanation. That table furnishes V, J and clone size, whereas the DNA furnished D and trimming. This sample is represented by fewer than 250,000 clones; around 87% of them were singletons. 1.3% of the sample comes from the top ten.

Here is what the overall study found, with its caveats: According to a later analysis, parvovirus B19, influenza, CMV and Epstein-Barr virus appeared linked to several top co-occurrence clusters. In vitro tests confirmed that three of the cytomegalovirus-associated TCR beta chains recognize cytomegalovirus antigens. For the cohort, immune exposure information was limited to CMV serostatus. Roughly uniform sequencing depth across donors was assumed in presence/absence analyses, although this assumption may not hold. Approximately 16 rarely observed V segments, including chromosome 9 orphons, were excluded from the earlier analysis of about 600 of the donors because counts were too low. A group of highly shared sequence variants was considered likely to be a technical artifact of the sequencing pipeline. Linkage disequilibrium might explain the correlated functional status among segregating V segments, but an unknown experimental factor could not be excluded. A later analysis found that HLA-associated TCR beta chains were more clonally expanded and had lower generation probabilities than equally common non-associated chains. In both the original and validation cohorts, the classifier was reported to diagnose cytomegalovirus status with high specificity and sensitivity. This cohort had only TCR beta chains sequenced, and the lack of alpha or paired-chain data limited which features could be detected. In a later analysis, TCR association rates were found to vary across HLA loci, with the most associated TCRs seen for DRB1 alleles and the fewest for HLA-C alleles. Because HLA typing was missing for some donors at each locus, association tests included only the typed subset. Some IMGT-functional V segments, including TRBV6-2 and TRBV6-3, could not be told apart with the 87-base-pair reads, so those segments were excluded. The study listed approximately 150 TCR beta chains as associated with cytomegalovirus. The authors suggested that the approach could potentially be generalized to other disease states and immunological phenotypes. A further reported finding was that TCR beta sequences accurately predicted the HLA-A and HLA-B alleles for most subjects in the first cohort. According to a later analysis, most CMV-associated TCR beta chains appeared to be HLA-restricted, and the HLA associations seemed to be driven largely by CMV exposure. Most TCR sequences were seen in very few donors, while some public TCRs were found in many individuals. Compared with the roughly 700-donor mean, donors in an Asian-associated ancestry cluster had fewer N-insertions in productive TCRs, according to a later genetic analysis. At a false discovery rate of 0.05, a later analysis linked under 20,000 TCR beta sequences to specific HLA alleles. An association between a missense DCLRE1C variant and V-gene and J-gene trimming of TCR beta chains was found in a later genetic analysis and replicated in an independent cohort. When HLA alleles, especially DR and DQ, strongly co-occurred, attributing TCR associations to individual alleles was difficult. Broadly in line with IMGT annotations, most TCR beta V segments showed up in productive rearrangements about 90% or about 30% of the time in an earlier analysis of approximately 640 of the donors.

Sequencing input: PBMCs. The TCR sequence derives from a man aged 25-45 years in good health and CMV-seronegative. The sequence joins TRBV19 to TRBJ2-1; 7 nucleotides in the junction match TRBD2. For the CDR3, the sequence is CASSISGRASEREQFF. The DNA is as follows: TGTGCCAGTAGTATTAGTGGGAGGGCGTCAGAGAGGGAGCAGTTCTTC.